These T cell receptor beta chains were read from a single sample in a study of T cells after yellow fever vaccination. MiXCR, run by TCRdb on the 5' RACE reads, gives a single entry per CDR3 protein. The repertoire holds fewer than 350,000 distinct CDR3 sequences, with 3% to 4.5% as singletons. The input for sequencing was PBMCs, taken on the day of the yellow fever booster vaccination. These TCRs come from a man younger than 35 who received the YFV17D yellow fever vaccine. Both conserved end residues are part of each CDR3. The D gene is left open where the match is weak.

d_gene | j_gene | len | v_gene | CDR3aa
NA | TRBJ2-5 | 13 | TRBV7-6 | CASSLRLKETQYF
TRBD2 | TRBJ2-1 | 21 | TRBV11-2 | CASSLRALGLAGATSYNEQFF
NA | TRBJ1-5 | 16 | TRBV4-1 | CASSQDLWGSNQPQHF
NA | TRBJ1-2 | 14 | TRBV5-1 | CASSPDVANYGYTF
TRBD1 | TRBJ2-7 | 11 | TRBV29-1 | CSVGKDRVEYF
TRBD2 | TRBJ2-5 | 14 | TRBV28 | CASSLRGYQETQYF
NA | TRBJ1-1 | 16 | TRBV10-3 | CAIREGYGVGGTEAFF
NA | TRBJ2-4 | 16 | TRBV6-2/TRBV6-3 | CASSPRMRVAKNIQYF
NA | TRBJ2-3 | 18 | TRBV20-1 | CSARVPLAARLGTDTQYF
TRBD1 | TRBJ2-2 | 15 | TRBV5-5 | CASNPTRTGGVKLFF
TRBD1 | TRBJ1-4 | 15 | TRBV27 | CASSLQTGGDEKLFF
NA | TRBJ2-1 | 15 | TRBV5-1 | CASSLLGSNYNEQFF
TRBD2 | TRBJ2-3 | 15 | TRBV7-7 | CASSLSQSGGDTQYF
NA | TRBJ1-1 | 13 | TRBV9 | CASSEGGSTEAFF
NA | TRBJ2-1 | 14 | TRBV12-3/TRBV12-4 | CASSLPVPGGEQFF
TRBD1 | TRBJ1-1 | 14 | TRBV12-3/TRBV12-4 | CASSLATGGLEAFF
NA | TRBJ2-7 | 16 | TRBV3-1 | CASSHEGGLGSSEQYF
NA | TRBJ1-2 | 9 | TRBV7-8 | CASSSGYTF
NA | TRBJ1-1 | 14 | TRBV5-6 | CASSFTKMNTEAFF
NA | TRBJ1-1 | 12 | TRBV20-1 | CSARGQGPEAFF
NA | TRBJ2-5 | 14 | TRBV6-1 | CASSDWGLGETQYF
NA | TRBJ2-3 | 12 | TRBV12-3/TRBV12-4 | CASRAGHGTQYF
NA | TRBJ2-1 | 15 | TRBV12-5 | CASGAEAYGGHEQFF
TRBD2 | TRBJ2-1 | 20 | TRBV12-5 | CASGSPLGLAGAAPYNEQFF
NA | TRBJ2-7 | 10 | TRBV11-2 | CAIGGYEQYF
NA | TRBJ2-1 | 13 | TRBV29-1 | CSVQGGPYNEQFF
NA | TRBJ2-5 | 14 | TRBV15 | CATSSGLPQETQYF
NA | TRBJ2-7 | 11 | TRBV30 | CAWDMGREQYF
NA | TRBJ2-3 | 14 | TRBV20-1 | CSATWTPIMDTQYF
NA | TRBJ2-3 | 13 | TRBV20-1 | CSASWGSTDTQYF
NA | TRBJ1-1 | 13 | TRBV10-3 | CAINGQMNTEAFF
TRBD2 | TRBJ2-3 | 17 | TRBV7-2 | CASSLRTSGSSTDTQYF
NA | TRBJ2-7 | 13 | TRBV7-9 | CASSAQISYEQYF
NA | TRBJ1-6 | 15 | TRBV5-5 | CASSPEGGTNSPLHF
NA | TRBJ2-7 | 13 | TRBV5-1 | CASTPARGYEQYF
NA | TRBJ2-2 | 17 | TRBV3-1 | CASSHGAATANTGELFF
TRBD1 | TRBJ1-5 | 13 | TRBV7-2 | CASSSQGRQPQHF
NA | TRBJ1-2 | 9 | TRBV20-1 | CSARDGYTF
TRBD1 | TRBJ2-5 | 16 | TRBV7-9 | CASSLDDRGPGETQYF
NA | TRBJ1-4 | 12 | TRBV10-2 | CASLEGGEKLFF
TRBD1 | TRBJ1-5 | 12 | TRBV27 | CASRTGRQPQHF
TRBD1 | TRBJ1-5 | 15 | TRBV28 | CASSLLQGSDQPQHF
NA | TRBJ2-2 | 16 | TRBV5-6 | CASSLLGPRGTGELFF
NA | TRBJ2-7 | 11 | TRBV5-1 | CASTLNYEQYF
NA | TRBJ1-1 | 14 | TRBV3-1 | CASSQDTENTEAFF
TRBD1 | TRBJ1-4 | 15 | TRBV20-1 | CSASPTGTGNEKLFF
NA | TRBJ1-5 | 15 | TRBV7-2 | CASSLGGEGNQPQHF
NA | TRBJ1-2 | 14 | TRBV7-3 | CASSLAPGSTGYTF
NA | TRBJ2-5 | 12 | TRBV6-2/TRBV6-3 | CASGRDQETQYF